This entry concerns a single T cell receptor beta chain. This clone was seen a single time. Its antigen remains unidentified. One base away there is no much larger clone; base qualities are not given. The immunoSEQ Assay, a bias-controlled multiplex PCR, was used to amplify TCRbeta CDR3 regions from genomic DNA. In the source study's methods: The number of nucleated cells in each sample was estimated from the amplification of reference gene primers within the assay. To quantify the absolute abundance of each unique TCRbeta CDR3 rearrangement, sequence reads were collapsed and filtered. For each sample, productive Simpson clonality was calculated as the square root of Simpson's diversity index across productive rearrangements. The clones in this table, taken by TCRdb from immuneACCESS, are in-frame only. Not every clone is retained; where verified, under half of the shortfall comes from an unresolved V gene, and the cause of the rest is unknown. The DNA was the basis for D and trimming; V, J and clone size are from that table. The sample yields roughly 200,000 clones; less than 85% were counted once. The biggest ten clones account for roughly 7.6% of the sample.

The data were obtained in a study of blood T cell repertoires in COVID-19 (TCRdb year 2020). Study-level background: The collaborator samples originated in the United States, Italy and Spain and spanned the acute and convalescent phases of COVID-19. The prospective study material was composed of cDNA or gDNA derived from T cells, B-cell-depleted T cells, or PBMCs. The dataset comprised deeply sampled blood TCRbeta repertoires from subjects exposed to, actively infected with, or recovered from COVID-19. The repertoires were released in a freely available public database intended as a resource for research on the immune response to SARS-CoV-2. The samples were drawn from two sources: the first 160 participants of the ongoing ImmuneRACE study, and fewer than 1,500 subjects contributed by 6 global collaborators. Sample metadata almost always included a de-identified subject ID, COVID-19 status, age in years and sex. Where available, HLA class I and class II types were taken from metadata supplied by the sample provider and were not determined by assay-based typing. Study-level results and caveats: How much clinical and demographic metadata was included differed by source and by participant, and the metadata was provided uncurated.

CDR1 and CDR2 are drawn from the germline V gene: WSHSY, SAAADI. V loses 3 bases of germline sequence and J loses 8 bases, and the interval between the two ends is 11 bases. Its CDR3 holds 13 amino acids, cysteine through phenylalanine. CDR3 DNA only is kept here, 39 bases in frame from base 1. One collaborating source in Seattle enrolled patients while the patients were actively infected and followed the patients over time throughout the course of disease. The collaborating institutions used their own protocols to collect whole blood in K2EDTA tubes. Collaborator samples were shipped for TCRbeta analysis as frozen whole blood, isolated PBMCs, or DNA extracted from either sample type.

The V and J segments used are TRBV10-2 and TRBJ1-5; TRBD1 is possibly the D segment (6 matching bases). This sequence originates from an elderly woman with COVID-19, enrolled during active disease. Material: peripheral blood. The CDR3 in this case is CASSDRGSEPQHF. In nucleotide form, the sequence is TGCGCCAGCAGTGACAGGGGTTCCGAGCCCCAGCATTTT.